The text below deals with one T cell receptor beta chain. As originally analysed: Reference gene primer amplification in the assay estimated nucleated cell counts. Profiled with immunoSEQ multiplex PCR; TCRdb holds only in-frame clones, not every one. V, J and clone size derive from that table, while D and trimming were established from the DNA sequence. The repertoire holds about 110,000 clones, with 80% to 90% as singletons. V lost 4 bases and J lost 5, with 16 bases in between. This CDR3 comprises 15 residues. Germline lookup yields CDR1 SGHKS and CDR2 YYEKEE (reference sequence). The sample is drawn from a study of blood T cell repertoires in COVID-19. In the study overall: Both acute and convalescent COVID-19 samples were obtained from the United States, Italy and Spain.

The genes are TRBV5-5 and TRBJ2-4; possibly TRBD1 for D (6 bases). The sample consisted of peripheral blood. This clonotype originated in a human donor in a cohort sampled during active COVID-19. This CDR3 reads CASSPAGVQENIQYF. The CDR3 coding sequence is TGTGCCAGCAGCCCAGCAGGGGTCCAGGAAAACATTCAGTACTTC.